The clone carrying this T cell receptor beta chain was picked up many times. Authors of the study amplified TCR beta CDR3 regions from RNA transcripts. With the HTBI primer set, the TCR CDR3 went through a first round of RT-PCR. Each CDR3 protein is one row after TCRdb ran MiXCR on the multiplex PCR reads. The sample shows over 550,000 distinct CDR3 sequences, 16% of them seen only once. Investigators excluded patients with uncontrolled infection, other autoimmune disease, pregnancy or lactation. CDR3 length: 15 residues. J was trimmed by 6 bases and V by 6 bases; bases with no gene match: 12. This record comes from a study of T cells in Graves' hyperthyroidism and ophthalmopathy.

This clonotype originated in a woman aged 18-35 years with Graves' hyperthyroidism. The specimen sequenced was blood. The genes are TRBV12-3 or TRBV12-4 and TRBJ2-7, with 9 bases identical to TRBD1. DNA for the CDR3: TGTGCCAGCAGGCCTAACAGGGGGCGGGAGTTCGAGCAGTACTTC. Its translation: CASRPNRGREFEQYF.